The 10 T cell receptor beta chains listed next were all sequenced from one sample in a study of blood T cell repertoires in COVID-19. Method: immunoSEQ multiplex PCR; TCRdb's copy keeps in-frame clones and lacks some. The sample shows around 170,000 clones, 70% to 90% of them seen only once. The sequenced material came from peripheral blood. The receptors were gathered from a man in his 60s with acute or convalescent COVID-19.

The chain combines TRBV5-5 with TRBJ1-6, with 9 bases fitting TRBD1. The V and J ends lost 4 bases and 9 bases, in that order; junction bases with no gene match: 14. The CDR3 is 17 residues long. Germline assignment: CDR1 SGHKS and CDR2 YYEKEE (reference sequence). In nucleotides, the CDR3 is TGTGCCAGCAGCCAAGAGGGACAGGGAGGGTGGGGTTCACCCCTCCACTTT. Translating gives CASSQEGQGGWGSPLHF.

Points on this clone: The same CDR3 is also encoded by other DNA sequences in this sample. The gene calls are TRBV11-2 and TRBJ1-2, with TRBD1 identical over 10 bases. Germline V gives CDR1 SGHAT, CDR2 FQNNGV. This CDR3 is 14 amino acids long. V dropped 3 bases and J dropped 2; count of bases not matched to a gene: 0. CDR3 region: CASSLDRGNYGYTF. The DNA of the CDR3 is TGTGCCAGCAGCTTGGACAGGGGGAACTATGGCTACACCTTC.

CDR3 DNA sequence: TGTGCCAGCTCACCACTAAACACTGAAGCTTTCTTT. Translation gives CASSPLNTEAFF. V and J are TRBV18 and TRBJ1-1; no reliable D call. Germline lookup yields CDR1 KGHSH and CDR2 LQKENI. Trimming removed 1 base from V and 2 bases from J, with 2 bases in between. The CDR3 runs 12 residues.

This clone was recorded a few times. The CDR3 sequence is CASSLFSGYNEAYTEAFF. DNA of the CDR3: TGTGCCAGCAGTTTATTCTCCGGGTATAACGAGGCGTACACTGAAGCTTTCTTT. The chain uses TRBV27 and TRBJ1-1; D remains ambiguous. Trimming stripped 1 base from V and 3 bases from J, with 21 bases between. This CDR3 spans 18 amino acids. Germline V gene lookup returns CDR1 MNHEY and CDR2 SMNVEV (reference sequence).

The V and J genes are TRBV5-4 and TRBJ1-1, with D tentatively TRBD1 (6 bases). Trimming took off 4 bases at V and 0 bases at J, with 10 bases between the two ends. The CDR3 has 14 amino acids. Germline V gene lookup returns CDR1 SGHNT and CDR2 YYREEE (reference sequence). This CDR3 is CASSNRVVNTEAFF. For the CDR3, the DNA is TGTGCCAGCAGCAACAGGGTCGTGAACACTGAAGCTTTCTTT. Full variable domain (remainder filled in from reference TRBV5-4 and TRBJ1-1): ETGVTQSPTHLIKTRGQQVTLRCSSQSGHNTVSWYQQALGQGPQFIFQYYREEENGRGNFPPRFSGLQFPNYSSELNVNALELDDSALYLCASSNRVVNTEAFFGQGTRLTVV.

Here the CDR3 DNA reads TGTGCCAGCAGCTATAGCGGCGCGAACACCGGGGAGCTGTTTTTT. It yields the protein CASSYSGANTGELFF. The chain recombines TRBV7-6 with TRBJ2-2; D is perhaps TRBD2 (6 bases). This CDR3 is 15 amino acids long. Trimming pared 4 bases from V and 0 bases from J, leaving 9 bases between. Germline V CDR1 and CDR2: SGHVS, FNYEAQ.

The chain links TRBV5-1 to TRBJ1-2; TRBD1 aligns across 8 bases. Trimming at V came to 4 bases and at J to 7 bases, leaving 6 bases not matched to a gene. The CDR3 sequence is 13 residues long. Germline values: CDR1 SGHRS, CDR2 YFSETQ. The CDR3 region has the DNA TGCGCCAGCAGCACAGGGGGAGGAAGTGGCTACACCTTC. Its translation is CASSTGGGSGYTF.

This rearrangement joins TRBV7-9 to TRBJ2-1; 12 bases are a match to TRBD2. Germline CDR1 is SEHNR and CDR2 is FQNEAQ (reference sequence). The CDR3 has 15 residues. The trim removed 6 bases at V and 8 bases at J, leaving 8 bases unmatched. The CDR3 region is CASSNTSGGFYEQFF. In DNA, the CDR3 is TGTGCCAGCAGTAACACTAGCGGGGGGTTTTATGAGCAGTTCTTC.

The chain recombines TRBV5-1 with TRBJ1-6; 7 bases line up with TRBD1. CDR1 is SGHRS, CDR2 YFSETQ, per germline. The V gene end was trimmed by 5 bases and the J gene end by 6 bases; junction bases not matched to a gene: 11. This CDR3 contains 16 residues. CDR3 sequence: CASSLTPGQRNSPLHF. DNA for the CDR3: TGCGCCAGCAGTCTTACCCCGGGACAGCGTAATTCACCCCTCCACTTT.

The chain uses TRBV5-4 and TRBJ2-6; D perhaps matches TRBD2 (6 bases). This CDR3 has 17 amino acids. Germline V gene sequence: CDR1 SGHNT, CDR2 YYREEE (reference sequence). Trimming shortened V by 4 bases and J by 4 bases, and 18 bases separated the two germline ends. CDR3 loop: CASSGQLGRMGANVLTF. The CDR3 DNA sequence: TGTGCCAGCAGCGGACAACTTGGGAGGATGGGGGCCAACGTCCTGACTTTC.